These 9 T cell receptor beta chains share one sample of origin, sequenced in a study of blood T cells in healthy people across ages. With a J-beta primer mix and a sample-barcoded 5' primer, a second PCR ran about 6 to 11 cycles. MiXCR was run by TCRdb on the 5' RACE reads, yielding one entry per CDR3 protein. Of about 1.7 million distinct CDR3 sequences listed, 28% were seen once; the top ten hold around 7.7%. Sequencing used blood. The receptor source for this set is a young woman in good health.

The chain joins TRBV7-2 to TRBJ1-2; perhaps TRBD1 as D (5 bases). V was shortened by 7 bases and J by 7 bases, with 19 bases between the two germline ends. In germline, CDR1 is SGHTA, CDR2 FQGNSA. The CDR3 has 14 residues. CDR3 sequence reads: CASTPQVGESGYTF. CDR3 in DNA: TGTGCCAGCACCCCGCAGGTGGGGGAGAGTGGCTACACCTTC. The full variable domain, its missing parts supplied by reference TRBV7-2 and TRBJ1-2, is GAGVSQSPSNKVTEKGKDVELRCDPISGHTALYWYRQSLGQGLEFLIYFQGNSAPDKSGLPSDRFSAERTGGSVSTLTIQRTQQEDSAVYLCASTPQVGESGYTFGSGTRLTVV.

The chain uses TRBV10-3 and TRBJ2-2; the match to TRBD2 covers 10 bases. This CDR3 contains 16 residues. V was pared by 2 bases and J by 8 bases, with 8 bases of the junction left unmatched. Germline CDR1 reads ENHRY; CDR2 reads SYGVKD. This chain's CDR3 is CAISEMSSGSKGELFF. CDR3 sequence (DNA): TGTGCCATCAGTGAGATGTCTAGCGGGAGTAAGGGGGAGCTGTTTTTT.

The chain is built from TRBV20-1 and TRBJ2-1; TRBD2 agrees at 11 bases. The germline CDR1 and CDR2 sequences are DFQATT and SNEGSKA (reference sequence). Losses at the gene ends were 4 bases for V and 6 bases for J; bases not matched to a gene: 5. The CDR3 is made up of 14 amino acids. As DNA, the CDR3 is TGCAGTGCTATCGGTAGCGGGAGGGCCAATGAGCAGTTCTTC. Protein product: CSAIGSGRANEQFF.

This clonotype was counted only a few times. This may come from a read error, since a much larger clone is one base off. This sequence joins TRBV7-2 and TRBJ1-1; D not certain. Germline lookup yields CDR1 SGHTA and CDR2 FQGNSA. CDR3 length: 11 amino acids. V was shortened by 6 bases and J by 3 bases, with 5 bases between the two germline ends. The CDR3 DNA reads TGTGCCAGCAGTTTTCACACTGAAGCTTTCTTT. Amino acids: CASSFHTEAFF.

This clonotype was seen only a few times. The chain joins TRBV7-2 to TRBJ2-7; no reliable D call. The CDR3 extends over 14 amino acids. V was trimmed by 1 base and J by 2 bases, leaving 9 bases between them. Germline lookup yields CDR1 SGHTA and CDR2 FQGNSA. The CDR3 region has the DNA TGTGCCAGCAGCTTAGACTGGCAGGCCTACGAGCAGTACTTC. It codes for CASSLDWQAYEQYF.

This chain links TRBV2 with TRBJ1-2, with a weak D call TRBD1 (5 bases). Germline V gene data show CDR1 as SNHLY and CDR2 as FYNNEI. CDR3 size: 12 residues. The V end was cut by 9 bases, the J end by 5 bases, with 13 bases between. DNA of the CDR3: TGTGCCAGGCGGGGCAAAGAGTATGGCTACACCTTC. Protein: CARRGKEYGYTF.

There are a few counts of this clonotype. The CDR3 sequence: CASSQDRMVSPLHF. The DNA for the CDR3 is TGTGCCAGCAGCCAAGATCGAATGGTATCACCCCTCCACTTT. The chain is built from TRBV4-2 and TRBJ1-6; the D is unclear. In germline, CDR1 is LGHNA, CDR2 YNFKEQ. The CDR3 covers 14 residues. Trimming took off 0 bases at V and 10 bases at J, with 10 bases between the two ends.

This clonotype was seen at least ten times. The chain recombines TRBV12-3 or TRBV12-4 with TRBJ1-1, with D hard to call. Trimming stripped 6 bases from V and 4 bases from J, with 9 bases between. There are 12 residues in the CDR3. CDR3 residues: CASSRVGTEAFF. The CDR3 bases are TGTGCCAGCAGCCGAGTAGGCACTGAAGCTTTCTTT.

This clonotype showed up just a few times. The chain recombines TRBV3-1 with TRBJ2-1; D gene ambiguous. V dropped 6 bases and J dropped 9 bases, with 12 bases sitting between them. Germline V gene lookup returns CDR1 LGHDT and CDR2 YNNKEL (reference sequence). This CDR3 comprises 12 residues. The CDR3 loop is CASRDPGSEQFF. The DNA for the CDR3 is TGTGCCAGCAGGGACCCTGGCAGTGAGCAGTTCTTC.